The TCR beta chain described here comes from a study of T cells after yellow fever vaccination. In making TCR cDNA, 5'RACE template switching added a universal primer site and UMIs to it. From the 5' RACE reads, TCRdb called clonotypes with MiXCR, one entry per CDR3 protein. The sample lists around 600,000 distinct CDR3 sequences, approximately 13% occurring once. This clonotype has only a few counts. What it recognizes is unknown. Study conclusions and caveats: Peaking on day 5 versus 15, the secondary response was faster but weaker. The booster response re-showed most primary clones: roughly 97% CD4, roughly 91% CD8. CD4 and CD8 compartments shared a small share of clonotypes.

Germline V gene data show CDR1 as MRHNA and CDR2 as SNTAGT. The CDR3 length is 16 residues. Germline trimming cut 5 bases from V and 4 bases from J; bases unmatched to any gene: 10. The genes are TRBV6-4 and TRBJ2-3; 9 bases map to TRBD1. The source material was PBMCs, sampled on the day of the yellow fever booster vaccination. The sequence came from a man aged 30 to 39 who received the YFV17D yellow fever vaccine. The CDR3 region is CASSSLPTGGSDTQYF. DNA for the CDR3: TGTGCCAGCAGTTCCCTCCCGACAGGGGGTTCAGATACGCAGTATTTT.